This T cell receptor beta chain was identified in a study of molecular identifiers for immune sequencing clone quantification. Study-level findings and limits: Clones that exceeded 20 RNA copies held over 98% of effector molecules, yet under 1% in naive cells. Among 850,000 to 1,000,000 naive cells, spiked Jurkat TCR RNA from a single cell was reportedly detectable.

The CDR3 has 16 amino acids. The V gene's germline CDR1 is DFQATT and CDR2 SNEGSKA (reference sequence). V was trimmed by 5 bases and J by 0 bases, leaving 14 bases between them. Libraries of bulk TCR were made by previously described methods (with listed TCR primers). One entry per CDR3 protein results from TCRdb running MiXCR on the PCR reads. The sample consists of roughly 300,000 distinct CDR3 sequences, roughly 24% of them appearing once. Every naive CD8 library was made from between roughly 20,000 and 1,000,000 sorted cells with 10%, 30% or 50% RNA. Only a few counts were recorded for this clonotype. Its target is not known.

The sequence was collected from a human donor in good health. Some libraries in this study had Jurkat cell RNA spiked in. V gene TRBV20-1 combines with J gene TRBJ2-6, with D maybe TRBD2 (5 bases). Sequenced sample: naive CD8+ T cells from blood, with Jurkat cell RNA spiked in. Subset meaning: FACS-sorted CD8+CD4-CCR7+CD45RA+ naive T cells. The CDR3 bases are TGCAGTGCTGAGGACTCTCCCGCCTCTGGGGCCAACGTCCTGACTTTC. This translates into CSAEDSPASGANVLTF.